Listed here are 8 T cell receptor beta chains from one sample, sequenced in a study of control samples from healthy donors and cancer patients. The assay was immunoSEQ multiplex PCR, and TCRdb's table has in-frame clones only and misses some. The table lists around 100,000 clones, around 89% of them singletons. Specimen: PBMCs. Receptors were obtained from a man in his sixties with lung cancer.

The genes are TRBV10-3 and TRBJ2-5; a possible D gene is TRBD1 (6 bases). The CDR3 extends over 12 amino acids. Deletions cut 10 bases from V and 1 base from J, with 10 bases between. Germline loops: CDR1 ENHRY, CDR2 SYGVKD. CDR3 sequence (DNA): TGTGCCACACAGGGAGTCCAAGAGACCCAGTACTTC. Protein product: CATQGVQETQYF.

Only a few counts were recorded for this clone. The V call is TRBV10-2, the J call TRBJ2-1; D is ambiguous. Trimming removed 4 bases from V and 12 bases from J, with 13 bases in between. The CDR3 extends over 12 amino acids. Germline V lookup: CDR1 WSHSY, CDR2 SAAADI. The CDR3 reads CASSGLVVGQFF. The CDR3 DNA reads TGCGCCAGCAGTGGTCTAGTAGTGGGGCAGTTCTTC.

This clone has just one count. CDR3 sequence: CASSGPGYEQYF. The CDR3 nucleotides are TGTGCCAGCAGTGGTCCCGGCTACGAGCAGTACTTC. The rearrangement uses TRBV2 and TRBJ2-7, with D uncertain. Trimming shortened V by 4 bases and J by 3 bases, and 7 bases separated the two germline ends. CDR1 is SNHLY, CDR2 FYNNEI, per germline. This CDR3 has 12 amino acids.

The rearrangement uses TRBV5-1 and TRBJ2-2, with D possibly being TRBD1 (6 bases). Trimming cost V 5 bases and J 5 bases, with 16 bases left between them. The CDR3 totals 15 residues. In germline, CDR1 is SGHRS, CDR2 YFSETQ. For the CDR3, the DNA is TGCGCCAGCAGTCGGGACACTATTGGGACCGGGGAGCTGTTTTTT. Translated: CASSRDTIGTGELFF. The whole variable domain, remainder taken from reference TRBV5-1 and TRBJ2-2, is KAGVTQTPRYLIKTRGQQVTLSCSPISGHRSVSWYQQTPGQGLQFLFEYFSETQRNKGNFPGRFSGRQFSNSRSEMNVSTLELGDSALYLCASSRDTIGTGELFFGEGSRLTVL.

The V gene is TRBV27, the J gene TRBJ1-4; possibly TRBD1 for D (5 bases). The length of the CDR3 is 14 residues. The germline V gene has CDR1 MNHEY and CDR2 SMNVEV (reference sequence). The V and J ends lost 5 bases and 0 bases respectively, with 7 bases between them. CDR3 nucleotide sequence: TGTGCCAGCAGTCCAGGGACAACTAATGAAAAACTGTTTTTT. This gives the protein CASSPGTTNEKLFF.

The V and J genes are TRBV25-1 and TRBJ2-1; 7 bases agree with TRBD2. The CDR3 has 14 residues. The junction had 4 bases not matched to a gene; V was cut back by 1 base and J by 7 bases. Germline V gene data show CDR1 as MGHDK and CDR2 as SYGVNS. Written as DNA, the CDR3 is TGTGCCAGCAGTGAATTCGGGACTAAAAATGAGCAGTTCTTC. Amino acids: CASSEFGTKNEQFF.

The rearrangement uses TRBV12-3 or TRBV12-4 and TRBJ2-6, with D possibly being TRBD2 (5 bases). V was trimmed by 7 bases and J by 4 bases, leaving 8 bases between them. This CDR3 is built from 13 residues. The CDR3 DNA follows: TGTGCCAGCACATCGGGAGGGGCCAACGTCCTGACTTTC. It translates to CASTSGGANVLTF.

The CDR3 here is CASSLSLAKNIQYF. CDR3 sequence (DNA): TGTGCCAGCAGCTTATCCTTAGCCAAAAACATTCAGTACTTC. The gene calls are TRBV7-8 and TRBJ2-4; no firm D call. Deletions cut 2 bases from V and 0 bases from J, with 5 bases between. The CDR3 loop spans 14 amino acids. Germline V gene data show CDR1 as SGHVS and CDR2 as FQNEAQ.